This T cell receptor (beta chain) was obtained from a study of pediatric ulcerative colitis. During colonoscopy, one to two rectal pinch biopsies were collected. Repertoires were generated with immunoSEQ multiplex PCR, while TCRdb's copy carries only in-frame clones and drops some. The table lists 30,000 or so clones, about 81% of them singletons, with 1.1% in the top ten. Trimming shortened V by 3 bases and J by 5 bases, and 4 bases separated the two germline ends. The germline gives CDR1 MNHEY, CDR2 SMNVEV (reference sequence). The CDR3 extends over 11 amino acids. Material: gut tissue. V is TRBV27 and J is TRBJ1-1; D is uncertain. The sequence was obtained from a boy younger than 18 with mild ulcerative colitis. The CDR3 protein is CASSFGTEAFF. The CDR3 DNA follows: TGTGCCAGCAGTTTCGGGACTGAAGCTTTCTTT.